A selection of T cell receptor beta chains follows, all from one sample in a study of graft-versus-host responses after intestinal transplantation. The data were produced by immunoSEQ multiplex PCR, yet TCRdb's version contains in-frame clones alone and is incomplete. The repertoire holds more than 85,000 clones, with just over 90% as singletons. Their recognized antigens are unknown. The sequencing here drew on unstimulated CD8+ T cells sorted from spleen or lymph node cells, taken before intestinal transplant. The receptors derive from a human donor who received an intestinal transplant. The CDR3 runs from the conserved cysteine through the conserved F or W. The D gene is left open where the match is weak. Clone sizes are given selectively: once, few, many, or a class where the clone is expanded.

j_call,d_call,cdr3_length,v_call,clone_size,cdr3_aa,cdr3_nt
TRBJ2-7,.,13,TRBV28,.,CATLVTGAYEQYF,TGTGCCACCCTAGTCACGGGGGCCTACGAGCAGTACTTC
TRBJ2-7,.,14,TRBV5-6,.,CASSSSPSLYEQYF,TGTGCCAGCAGCTCCTCCCCCTCCCTCTACGAGCAGTACTTC
TRBJ2-2,TRBD2,13,TRBV7-6,.,CASSPGGVGELFF,TGTGCCAGCAGCCCGGGGGGAGTCGGGGAGCTGTTTTTT
TRBJ1-6,.,13,TRBV6-6,.,CASSYMGTDFLHF,TGTGCCAGCAGTTACATGGGGACTGATTTTCTCCACTTT
TRBJ1-4,.,14,TRBV7-9,.,CASSQGGTNEKLFF,TGTGCCAGCAGCCAAGGGGGAACTAATGAAAAACTGTTTTTT
TRBJ2-1,TRBD1,14,TRBV4-1,.,CASSQPGTGIEQFF,TGCGCCAGCAGCCAACCCGGGACAGGGATTGAGCAGTTCTTC
TRBJ1-1,.,13,TRBV29-1,.,CSAVSGLYTEAFF,TGCAGCGCCGTGTCCGGGCTATACACTGAAGCTTTCTTT
TRBJ2-7,.,14,TRBV5-6,.,CASSLVGTRSEQYF,TGTGCCAGCAGCTTGGTTGGGACCCGTTCCGAGCAGTACTTC
TRBJ2-2,TRBD2,17,TRBV27,once,CASRPGLAGPNTGELFF,TGTGCCAGCCGTCCGGGACTAGCGGGGCCGAACACCGGGGAGCTGTTTTTT
TRBJ2-5,TRBD2,12,TRBV4-1,.,CASSLGGGDQYF,TGCGCCAGCAGCCTAGGCGGGGGGGACCAGTACTTC
TRBJ2-7,.,13,TRBV19,.,CASSIGLAYEQYF,TGTGCCAGTAGTATTGGACTTGCCTACGAGCAGTACTTC
TRBJ2-3,TRBD2,16,TRBV7-9,.,CASSLLAGGLSDTQYF,TGTGCCAGCAGCTTATTGGCGGGAGGGCTCTCAGATACGCAGTATTTT
TRBJ2-7,.,17,TRBV5-1,.,CASSLDASSEFSYEQYF,TGCGCCAGCAGCTTGGATGCGAGCTCCGAATTTTCCTACGAGCAGTACTTC
TRBJ2-4,TRBD1,16,TRBV19,.,CASSPGQSLAKNIQYF,TGTGCCAGTAGTCCGGGACAGTCCTTAGCCAAAAACATTCAGTACTTC
TRBJ2-2,.,15,TRBV13,once,CASSSRQANTGELFF,TGTGCCAGCAGCTCCAGACAGGCGAACACCGGGGAGCTGTTTTTT
TRBJ2-2,TRBD1,17,TRBV4-1,once,CASSLGTGATNTGELFF,TGCGCCAGCAGCCTTGGGACAGGGGCCACGAACACCGGGGAGCTGTTTTTT
TRBJ2-1,.,17,TRBV7-2,once,CASSSPRVGISYNEQFF,TGTGCCAGCAGCTCCCCTCGGGTGGGTATTTCCTACAATGAGCAGTTCTTC
TRBJ2-3,.,13,TRBV5-1,.,CASSLVSNREKYF,TGCGCCAGCAGCTTGGTGTCGAACAGGGAGAAGTATTTT
TRBJ2-7,TRBD1,15,TRBV6-1,once,CASSPIQGTPYEQYF,TGTGCCAGCAGTCCCATACAGGGGACCCCCTACGAGCAGTACTTC
TRBJ2-2,.,12,TRBV11-1,once,CASSLSSGELFF,TGTGCCAGCAGCTTAAGTTCCGGGGAGCTGTTTTTT
TRBJ2-7,TRBD2,16,TRBV11-2,.,CASSYLRLAASYEQYF,TGTGCCAGCAGCTACCTGAGACTAGCGGCCTCCTACGAGCAGTACTTC
TRBJ2-7,.,15,TRBV9,.,CASSVDGGPAYEQYF,TGTGCCAGCAGCGTAGACGGGGGGCCCGCCTACGAGCAGTACTTC
TRBJ2-7,TRBD1,14,TRBV27,.,CASSPDRGLDEQYF,TGTGCCAGCAGTCCTGACAGGGGTCTCGACGAGCAGTACTTC
TRBJ2-1,.,13,TRBV5-4,.,CASSLRGYNEQFF,TGTGCCAGCAGCTTGAGGGGGTACAATGAGCAGTTCTTC
TRBJ2-1,TRBD2,15,TRBV13,.,CASSASGRALNEQFF,TGTGCCAGCAGCGCCAGCGGGAGGGCTCTCAATGAGCAGTTCTTC
TRBJ1-1,.,11,TRBV30,.,CAWQTSTEAFF,TGTGCCTGGCAAACTTCCACTGAAGCTTTCTTT
TRBJ2-7,.,13,TRBV2,.,CASKGGGSYEQYF,TGTGCCAGCAAGGGAGGAGGGTCCTACGAGCAGTACTTC
TRBJ2-1,TRBD2,16,TRBV27,.,CASSLSSSGRDNEQFF,TGTGCCAGCAGTTTATCAAGCAGCGGGAGGGACAATGAGCAGTTCTTC